This T cell receptor beta chain was captured by sequencing in a study of siplizumab effects on memory and regulatory T cells. This table comes from immunoSEQ multiplex PCR, and its TCRdb copy is limited to in-frame clones, with some not included. The sample contains 100,000 or so clones, about 90% of which appear only once. Germline CDR1 SQVTM, CDR2 ANQGSEA. This CDR3 is 13 amino acids long. V lost 6 bases and J lost 6; bases outside the gene matches: 8. The sequenced sample consisted of CD4+ T cells sorted from blood. This chain links TRBV29-1 with TRBJ1-2; TRBD1 matches at 9 bases. This receptor was identified in a human donor in good health. Some clones in this sample may be carry-over from other donors' samples. CDR3: CSVRPQGANGYTF. In DNA, the CDR3 is TGCAGCGTGAGACCACAGGGGGCGAATGGCTACACCTTC.